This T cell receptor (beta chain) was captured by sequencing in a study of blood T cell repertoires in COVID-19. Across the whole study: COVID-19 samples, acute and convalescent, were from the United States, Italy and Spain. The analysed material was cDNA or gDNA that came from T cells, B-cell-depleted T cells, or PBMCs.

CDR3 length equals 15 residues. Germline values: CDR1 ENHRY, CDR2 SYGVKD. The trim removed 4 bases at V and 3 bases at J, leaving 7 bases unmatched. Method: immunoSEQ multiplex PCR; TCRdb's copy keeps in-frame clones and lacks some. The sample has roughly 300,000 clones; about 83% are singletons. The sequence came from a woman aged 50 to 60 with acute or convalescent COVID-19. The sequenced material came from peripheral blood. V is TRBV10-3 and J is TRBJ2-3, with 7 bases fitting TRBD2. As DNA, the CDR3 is TGTGCCATCAGTGTGGCGGGAGTCGGGACAGATACGCAGTATTTT. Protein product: CAISVAGVGTDTQYF.